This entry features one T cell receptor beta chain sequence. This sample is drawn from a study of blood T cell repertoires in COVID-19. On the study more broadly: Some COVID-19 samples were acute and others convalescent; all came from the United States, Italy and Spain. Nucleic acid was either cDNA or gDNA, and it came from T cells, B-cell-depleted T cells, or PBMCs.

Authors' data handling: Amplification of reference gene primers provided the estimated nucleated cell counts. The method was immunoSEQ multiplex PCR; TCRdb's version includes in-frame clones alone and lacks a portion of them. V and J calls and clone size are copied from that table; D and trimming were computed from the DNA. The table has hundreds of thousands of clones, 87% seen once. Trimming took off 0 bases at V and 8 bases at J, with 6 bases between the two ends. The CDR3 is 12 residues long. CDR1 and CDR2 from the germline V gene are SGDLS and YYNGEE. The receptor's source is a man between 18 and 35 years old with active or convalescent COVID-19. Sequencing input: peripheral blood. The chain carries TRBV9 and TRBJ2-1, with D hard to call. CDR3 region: CASSVAHDEQFF. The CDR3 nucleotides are TGTGCCAGCAGCGTAGCCCATGATGAGCAGTTCTTC.